A single sample is the source of the 4 T cell receptor beta chains below, sequenced in a study of CD8 T cells in ankylosing spondylitis. Their cognate antigens are unknown. Study observations and caveats: Seemingly distinctive of ankylosing spondylitis blood was a TCR beta motif formed by eight highly homologous variants.

From the 5' RACE reads, TCRdb called clonotypes with MiXCR, one entry per CDR3 protein. The sample carries around 450,000 distinct CDR3 sequences, 25% to 30% recorded once. The specimen was blood, either unsorted or a sorted T cell fraction (not recorded which). These receptors originate from a male donor with ankylosing spondylitis.

In this sample, this clonotype turned up many times. The V call is TRBV7-2, the J call TRBJ2-1; D may be TRBD2 (6 bases). Trimming took 1 base from V and 0 from J, leaving 10 bases between them. The CDR3 length is 16 residues. Germline lookup yields CDR1 SGHTA and CDR2 FQGNSA. CDR3 coding DNA: TGTGCCAGCAGCTTAGTGGCGGGGAGCTCCTACAATGAGCAGTTCTTC. Amino acid sequence: CASSLVAGSSYNEQFF.

The gene calls are TRBV11-2 and TRBJ2-7, with a possible D match to TRBD2 (6 bases). CDR1 SGHAT and CDR2 FQNNGV come from the germline V gene. Trimming pared 5 bases from V and 2 bases from J, leaving 16 bases between. CDR3 size: 15 residues. CDR3 nucleotide sequence: TGTGCCAGCAGCCCCCGACTAGTAACAGCCTACGAGCAGTACTTC. Translated: CASSPRLVTAYEQYF.

This clonotype showed up just a few times. The rearrangement links TRBV5-1 to TRBJ1-2; TRBD1 agrees at 9 bases. Germline CDR1 SGHRS, CDR2 YFSETQ. This CDR3 spans 12 amino acids. The trim removed 4 bases at V and 8 bases at J, leaving 3 bases unmatched. CDR3: CASSRTGDGYTF. As DNA, the CDR3 is TGCGCCAGCAGCCGGACAGGGGACGGCTACACCTTC.

This chain joins TRBV20-1 and TRBJ2-3, with D perhaps matching TRBD2 (5 bases). Germline CDR1 and CDR2: DFQATT and SNEGSKA (reference sequence). CDR3 length: 14 amino acids. V was trimmed by 5 bases and J by 7 bases, leaving 19 bases between them. The CDR3 spells CSASRDQLHNTQYF. In DNA, the CDR3 is TGCAGTGCTTCCCGGGATCAGCTTCACAATACGCAGTATTTT.